This TCR beta chain was found in a study of cytomegalovirus exposure and HLA in healthy donors. The sample holds one count of this clone. This sample also contains other DNA sequences that code for the same CDR3. The germline V gene encodes CDR1 SGHTA and CDR2 FQGTGA. V was shortened by 1 base and J by 0 bases, with 11 bases between the two germline ends. CDR3 length: 16 residues. The PCR employed 60 Vbeta primers together with 13 Jbeta primers. Method: immunoSEQ multiplex PCR; TCRdb's copy keeps in-frame clones and lacks some. The table shows 150,000 to 200,000 clones, with around three quarters occurring only once.

The origin of this receptor is a woman in her thirties in good health and CMV-seronegative. The chain joins TRBV7-3 to TRBJ2-3, with TRBD2 as a possible D gene (6 bases). Specimen: PBMCs. In nucleotides, the CDR3 is TGTGCCAGCAGCTTAATGGGGGGAGTGAGCACAGATACGCAGTATTTT. This sequence encodes CASSLMGGVSTDTQYF.